This TCR beta chain was sequenced in a study of blood T cell repertoires in COVID-19. Sequencing used immunoSEQ multiplex PCR; TCRdb keeps in-frame clones, though not all of them. The profile covers over 90,000 clones, with over 65% appearing a single time and just under 4.5% taken by the ten largest. The germline gives CDR1 SGDLS, CDR2 YYNGEE. V trimming: 1 base; J trimming: 0 bases; junction bases outside the gene matches: 10. CDR3 size: 18 residues. The clonotype originates from a human donor in a cohort sampled during active COVID-19. The chain is built from TRBV9 and TRBJ2-3; TRBD2 matches 8 bases. The sample consisted of peripheral blood. This CDR3 reads CASSVSGGGSTSTDTQYF. CDR3 coding DNA: TGTGCCAGCAGCGTAAGTGGCGGGGGGTCAACTAGCACAGATACGCAGTATTTT.